This T cell receptor (beta chain) came from a study of blood T cell repertoires in COVID-19. The CDR3 is made up of 16 amino acids. Generated by immunoSEQ multiplex PCR, the TCRdb table keeps only in-frame clones and is missing some. The repertoire holds about 68,000 clones, approximately 85% seen once, with roughly 24% in the top ten. V is TRBV21-1 and J is TRBJ1-5; TRBD1, the D gene given by the table, was not confirmed from the DNA. TRBV21-1 is a pseudogene segment. This receptor was taken from a man in his forties or fifties with acute or convalescent COVID-19. The sample consisted of peripheral blood. In DNA form, the CDR3 reads TGTGCCAGCAGATCGATCAGGATGGATAGCAATCAGCCCCAGCATTTT. Protein product: CASRSIRMDSNQPQHF.